Reported below is one T cell receptor (beta chain). The CDR3 contains 13 residues. From germline, CDR1 is SGHRS and CDR2 YFSETQ. Between the trimmed V and J ends, which lost 2 bases and 7 bases, there was a span of 13 bases. This specimen comes from a study of T cells after yellow fever vaccination. On the study more broadly: Where fractions had low cell numbers, libraries were prepared from them with the SMART-Seq v4 Ultra Low Input RNA kit. The study, taken as a whole, reports: Contamination of FACS-sorted repertoires by abundant clonotypes from the bulk population could occur. Subsequent to the booster, the majority of primary-vaccination clones reappeared (about 97% CD4, approximately 85% CD8). By day 5 rather than day 15, the secondary response had peaked, though it was weaker.

TCRdb called the 5' RACE reads again in MiXCR, with one record for every CDR3 protein. This table has approximately 85,000 distinct CDR3 sequences, 13% appearing once. Source: CD8+ T cells not binding an NS4B(214-222) dextramer, sorted from PBMCs, taken more than 20 days after the first yellow fever vaccination. V usage is TRBV5-1 and J usage is TRBJ2-7; D ambiguous. The sequence was collected from a man aged 18 to 29 who received the YFV17D yellow fever vaccine. CDR3 in DNA: TGCGCCAGCAGCTTCGACGGGTCTAGTGAGCAGTACGTC. This sequence encodes CASSFDGSSEQYV.